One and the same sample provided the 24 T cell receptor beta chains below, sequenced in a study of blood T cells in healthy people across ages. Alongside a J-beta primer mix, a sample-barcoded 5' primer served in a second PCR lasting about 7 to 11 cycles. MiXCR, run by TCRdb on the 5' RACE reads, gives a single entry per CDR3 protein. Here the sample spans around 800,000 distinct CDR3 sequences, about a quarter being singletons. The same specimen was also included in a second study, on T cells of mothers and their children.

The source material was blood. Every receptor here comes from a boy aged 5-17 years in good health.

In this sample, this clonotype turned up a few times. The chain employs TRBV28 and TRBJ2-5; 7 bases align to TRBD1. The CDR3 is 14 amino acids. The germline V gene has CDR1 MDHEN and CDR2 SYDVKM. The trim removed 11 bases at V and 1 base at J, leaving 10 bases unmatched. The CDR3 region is CAARTGVLQETQYF. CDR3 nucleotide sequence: TGTGCCGCTAGGACAGGCGTACTCCAAGAGACCCAGTACTTC. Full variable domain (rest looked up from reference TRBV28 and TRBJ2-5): DVKVTQSSRYLVKRTGEKVFLECVQDMDHENMFWYRQDPGLGLRLIYFSYDVKMKEKGDIPEGYSVSREKKERFSLILESASTNQTSMYLCAARTGVLQETQYFGPGTRLLVL.

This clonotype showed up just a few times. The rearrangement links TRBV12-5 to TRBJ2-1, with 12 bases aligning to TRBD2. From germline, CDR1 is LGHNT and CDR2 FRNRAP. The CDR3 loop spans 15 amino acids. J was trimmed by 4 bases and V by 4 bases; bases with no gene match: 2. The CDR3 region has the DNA TGTGCTAGTGGTTCGGGACTAGCGGGTTACAATGAGCAGTTCTTC. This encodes CASGSGLAGYNEQFF.

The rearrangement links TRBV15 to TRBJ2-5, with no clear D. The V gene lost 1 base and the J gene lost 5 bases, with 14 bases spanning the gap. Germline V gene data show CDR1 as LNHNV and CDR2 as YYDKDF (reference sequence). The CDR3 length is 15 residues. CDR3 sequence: CATSRGVGSEETQYF. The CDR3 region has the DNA TGTGCCACCAGCAGAGGGGTAGGGTCAGAGGAGACCCAGTACTTC.

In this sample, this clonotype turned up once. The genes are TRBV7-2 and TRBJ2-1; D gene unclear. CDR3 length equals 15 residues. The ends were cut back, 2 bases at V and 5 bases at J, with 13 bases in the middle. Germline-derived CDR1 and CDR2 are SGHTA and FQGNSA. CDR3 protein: CASSLSFADDNEQFF. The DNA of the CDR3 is TGTGCCAGCAGCTTATCTTTTGCGGACGACAATGAGCAGTTCTTC.

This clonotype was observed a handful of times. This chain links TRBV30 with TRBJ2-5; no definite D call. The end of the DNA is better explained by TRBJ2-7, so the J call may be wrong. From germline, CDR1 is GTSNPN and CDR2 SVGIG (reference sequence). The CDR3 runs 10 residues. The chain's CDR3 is CAWSVDEQYF. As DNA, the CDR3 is TGTGCCTGGAGTGTAGACGAGCAGTACTTC.

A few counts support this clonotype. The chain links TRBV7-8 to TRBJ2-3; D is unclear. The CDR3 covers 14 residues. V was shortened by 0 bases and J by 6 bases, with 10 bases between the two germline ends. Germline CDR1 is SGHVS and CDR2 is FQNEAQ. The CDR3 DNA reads TGTGCCAGCAGCTTAGCGCGCGAGGTTGATACGCAGTATTTT. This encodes CASSLAREVDTQYF.

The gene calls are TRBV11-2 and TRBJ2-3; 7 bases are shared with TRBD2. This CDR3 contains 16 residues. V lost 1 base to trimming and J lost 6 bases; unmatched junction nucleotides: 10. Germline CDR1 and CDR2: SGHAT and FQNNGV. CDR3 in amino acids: CASSLGGGRAVDTQYF. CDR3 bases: TGTGCCAGCAGCTTAGGTGGAGGGAGGGCAGTTGATACGCAGTATTTT.

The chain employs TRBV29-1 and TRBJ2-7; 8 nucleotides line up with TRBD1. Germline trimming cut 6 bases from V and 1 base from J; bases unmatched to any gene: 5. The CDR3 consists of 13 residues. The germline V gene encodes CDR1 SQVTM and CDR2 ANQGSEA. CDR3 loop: CSVMTGVSYEQYF. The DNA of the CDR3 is TGCAGCGTGATGACAGGGGTATCCTACGAGCAGTACTTC.

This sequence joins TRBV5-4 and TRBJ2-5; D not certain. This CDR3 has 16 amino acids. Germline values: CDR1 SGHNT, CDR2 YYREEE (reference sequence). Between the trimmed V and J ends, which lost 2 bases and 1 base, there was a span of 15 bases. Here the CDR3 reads CASSFFTPRRQETQYF. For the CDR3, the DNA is TGTGCCAGCAGCTTTTTTACCCCCAGGCGCCAAGAGACCCAGTACTTC.

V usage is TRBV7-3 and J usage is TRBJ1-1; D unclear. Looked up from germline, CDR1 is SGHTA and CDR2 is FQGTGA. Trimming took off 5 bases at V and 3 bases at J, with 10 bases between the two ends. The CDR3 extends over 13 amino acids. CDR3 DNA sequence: TGTGCCAGCAGCACGTTTAGGGACACTGAAGCTTTCTTT. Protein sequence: CASSTFRDTEAFF.

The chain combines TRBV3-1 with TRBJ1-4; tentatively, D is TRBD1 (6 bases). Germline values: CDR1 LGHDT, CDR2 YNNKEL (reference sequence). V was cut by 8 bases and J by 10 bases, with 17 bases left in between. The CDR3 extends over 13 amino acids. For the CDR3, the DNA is TGTGCCAGCGGTCGTTTAGGGGGACGAAAACTGTTTTTT. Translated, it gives CASGRLGGRKLFF.

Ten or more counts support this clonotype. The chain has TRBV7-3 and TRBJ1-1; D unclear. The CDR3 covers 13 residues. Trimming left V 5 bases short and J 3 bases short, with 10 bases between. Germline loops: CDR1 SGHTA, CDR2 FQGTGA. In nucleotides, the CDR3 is TGTGCCAGCAGCAGTAGTTTGGACACTGAAGCTTTCTTT. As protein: CASSSSLDTEAFF.

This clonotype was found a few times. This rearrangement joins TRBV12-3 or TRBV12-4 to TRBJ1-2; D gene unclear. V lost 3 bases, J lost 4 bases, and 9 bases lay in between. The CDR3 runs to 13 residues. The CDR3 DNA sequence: TGTGCCAGCAGTTTCGAGGCCAGCTATGGCTACACCTTC. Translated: CASSFEASYGYTF.

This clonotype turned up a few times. The CDR3 sequence is CASSPPKTGEVYTGELFF. The CDR3 nucleotides read TGCGCCAGCAGCCCACCAAAAACAGGAGAAGTTTACACCGGGGAGCTGTTTTTT. The chain combines TRBV5-1 with TRBJ2-2; TRBD1 might be the D (5 bases). This CDR3 has 18 residues. The ends were cut back, 4 bases at V and 3 bases at J, with 22 bases in the middle. Germline V lookup: CDR1 SGHRS, CDR2 YFSETQ. The full variable domain, with the rest looked up from reference TRBV5-1 and TRBJ2-2, is KAGVTQTPRYLIKTRGQQVTLSCSPISGHRSVSWYQQTPGQGLQFLFEYFSETQRNKGNFPGRFSGRQFSNSRSEMNVSTLELGDSALYLCASSPPKTGEVYTGELFFGEGSRLTVL.

The CDR3 DNA is TGCGCCAGCAGCCCGGGGGGGAGGAATGAAAAACTGTTTTTT. Protein product: CASSPGGRNEKLFF. The V call is TRBV5-1, the J call TRBJ1-4; tentative D call: TRBD1 (5 bases). Trimming pared 4 bases from V and 5 bases from J, leaving 12 bases between. Germline values: CDR1 SGHRS, CDR2 YFSETQ. This CDR3 is 14 amino acids long.

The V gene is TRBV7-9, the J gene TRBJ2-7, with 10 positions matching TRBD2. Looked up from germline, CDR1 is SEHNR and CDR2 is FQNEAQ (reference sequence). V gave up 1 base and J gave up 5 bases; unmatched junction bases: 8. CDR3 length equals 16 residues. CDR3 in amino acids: CASSLDPAGGLDEQYF. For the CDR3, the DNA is TGTGCCAGCAGCTTAGATCCAGCGGGAGGGTTAGACGAGCAGTACTTC. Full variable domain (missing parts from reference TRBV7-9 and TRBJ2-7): DTGVSQNPRHKITKRGQNVTFRCDPISEHNRLYWYRQTLGQGPEFLTYFQNEAQLEKSRLLSDRFSAERPKGSFSTLEIQRTEQGDSAMYLCASSLDPAGGLDEQYFGPGTRLTVT.

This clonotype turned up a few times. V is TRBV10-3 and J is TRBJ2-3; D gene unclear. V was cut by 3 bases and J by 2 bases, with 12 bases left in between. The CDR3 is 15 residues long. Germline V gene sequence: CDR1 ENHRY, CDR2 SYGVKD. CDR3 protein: CAISDSGGITDTQYF. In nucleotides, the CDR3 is TGTGCCATCAGTGATTCTGGCGGTATCACAGATACGCAGTATTTT.

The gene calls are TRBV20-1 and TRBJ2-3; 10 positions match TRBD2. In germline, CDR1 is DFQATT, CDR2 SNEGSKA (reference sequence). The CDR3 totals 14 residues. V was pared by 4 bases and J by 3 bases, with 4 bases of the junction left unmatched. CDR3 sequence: CSAIAGGGTDTQYF. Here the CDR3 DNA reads TGCAGTGCTATAGCGGGGGGAGGTACAGATACGCAGTATTTT.

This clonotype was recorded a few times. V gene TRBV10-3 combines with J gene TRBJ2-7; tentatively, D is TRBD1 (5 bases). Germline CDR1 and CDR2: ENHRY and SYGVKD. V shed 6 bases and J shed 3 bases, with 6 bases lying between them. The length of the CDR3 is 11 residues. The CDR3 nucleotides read TGTGCCATCAGACAGGACTACGAGCAGTACTTC. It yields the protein CAIRQDYEQYF.

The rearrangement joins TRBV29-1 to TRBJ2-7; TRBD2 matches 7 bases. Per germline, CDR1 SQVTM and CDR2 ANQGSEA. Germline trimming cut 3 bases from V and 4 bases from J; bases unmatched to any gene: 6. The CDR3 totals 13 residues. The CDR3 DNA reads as TGCAGCGTTGAGCCCGCTAGCGGATACGAGCAGTACTTC. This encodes CSVEPASGYEQYF.

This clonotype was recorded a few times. The CDR3 sequence is CASSQDEGKVPPLHF. The CDR3 DNA follows: TGCGCCAGCAGCCAAGATGAGGGAAAGGTCCCACCCCTCCACTTT. This chain joins TRBV4-1 and TRBJ1-6; D gene unclear. The V gene's germline CDR1 is MGHRA and CDR2 YSYEKL. The CDR3 is 15 amino acids. Trimming shortened V by 0 bases and J by 11 bases, and 14 bases separated the two germline ends.

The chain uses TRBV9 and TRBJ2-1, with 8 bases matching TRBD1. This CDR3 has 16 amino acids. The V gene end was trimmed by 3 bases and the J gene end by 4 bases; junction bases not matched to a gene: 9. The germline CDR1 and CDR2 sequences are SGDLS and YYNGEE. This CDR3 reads CASSERRQGTYNEQFF. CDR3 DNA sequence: TGTGCCAGCAGCGAACGAAGACAGGGGACTTACAATGAGCAGTTCTTC.

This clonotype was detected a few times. CDR3 protein: CASSYRGTKNIQYF. In nucleotides, the CDR3 is TGTGCCAGCAGTTACCGGGGTACCAAAAACATTCAGTACTTC. The chain combines TRBV6-6 with TRBJ2-4; D possibly corresponds to TRBD2 (5 bases). The CDR3 has 14 amino acids. Germline CDR1 is MNHNY and CDR2 is SVGAGI (reference sequence). Between the trimmed V and J ends, which lost 2 bases and 2 bases, there was a span of 7 bases.

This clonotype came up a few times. The CDR3 region is CSARGGTGPEQYF. In DNA form, the CDR3 reads TGCAGTGCTAGAGGGGGGACAGGGCCCGAGCAGTACTTC. The rearrangement uses TRBV20-1 and TRBJ2-7, with 9 bases identical to TRBD1. This CDR3 contains 13 residues. J lost 6 bases, V lost 1 base, and 4 bases had no gene match. Germline assignment: CDR1 DFQATT and CDR2 SNEGSKA (reference sequence).